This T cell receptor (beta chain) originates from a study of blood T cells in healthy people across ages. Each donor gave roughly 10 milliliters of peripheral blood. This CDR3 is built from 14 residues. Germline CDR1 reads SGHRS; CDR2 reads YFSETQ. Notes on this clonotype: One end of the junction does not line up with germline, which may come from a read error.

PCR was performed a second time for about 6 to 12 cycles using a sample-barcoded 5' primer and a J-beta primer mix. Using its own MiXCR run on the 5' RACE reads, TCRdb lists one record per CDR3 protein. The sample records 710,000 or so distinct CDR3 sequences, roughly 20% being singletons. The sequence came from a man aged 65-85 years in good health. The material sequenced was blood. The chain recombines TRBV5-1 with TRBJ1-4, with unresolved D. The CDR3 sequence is CASSLNSFNEQLFF. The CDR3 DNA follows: TGCGCCAGCAGCTTGAACAGCTTTAATGAACAACTGTTTTTT.